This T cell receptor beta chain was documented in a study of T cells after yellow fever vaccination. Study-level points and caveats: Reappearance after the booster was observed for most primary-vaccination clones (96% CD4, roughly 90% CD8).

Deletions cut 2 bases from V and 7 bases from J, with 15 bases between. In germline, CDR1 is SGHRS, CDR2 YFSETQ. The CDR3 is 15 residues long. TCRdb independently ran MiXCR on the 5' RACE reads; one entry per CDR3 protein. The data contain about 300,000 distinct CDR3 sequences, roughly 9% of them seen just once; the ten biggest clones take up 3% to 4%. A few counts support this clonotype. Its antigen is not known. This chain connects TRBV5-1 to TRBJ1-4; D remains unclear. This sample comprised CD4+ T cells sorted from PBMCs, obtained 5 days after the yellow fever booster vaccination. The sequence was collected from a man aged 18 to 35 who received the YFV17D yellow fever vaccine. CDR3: CASSLYGPGSEKLFF. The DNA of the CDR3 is TGCGCCAGCAGCTTATACGGACCGGGTTCTGAAAAACTGTTTTTT. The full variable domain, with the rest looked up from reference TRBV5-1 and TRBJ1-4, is KAGVTQTPRYLIKTRGQQVTLSCSPISGHRSVSWYQQTPGQGLQFLFEYFSETQRNKGNFPGRFSGRQFSNSRSEMNVSTLELGDSALYLCASSLYGPGSEKLFFGSGTQLSVL.